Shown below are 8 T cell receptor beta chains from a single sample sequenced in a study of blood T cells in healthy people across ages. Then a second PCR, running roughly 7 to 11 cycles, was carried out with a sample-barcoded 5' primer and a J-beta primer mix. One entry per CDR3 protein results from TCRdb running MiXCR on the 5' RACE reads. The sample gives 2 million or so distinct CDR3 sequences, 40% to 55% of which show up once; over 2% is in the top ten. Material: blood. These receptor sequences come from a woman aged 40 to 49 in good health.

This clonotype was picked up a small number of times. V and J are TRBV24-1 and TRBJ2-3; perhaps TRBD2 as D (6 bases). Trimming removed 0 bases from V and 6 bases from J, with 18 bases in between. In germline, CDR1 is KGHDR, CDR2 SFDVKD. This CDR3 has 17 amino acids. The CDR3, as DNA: TGTGCCACCAGTGATTTGCAAATTGCTGGGGGGATGGATACGCAGTATTTT. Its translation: CATSDLQIAGGMDTQYF.

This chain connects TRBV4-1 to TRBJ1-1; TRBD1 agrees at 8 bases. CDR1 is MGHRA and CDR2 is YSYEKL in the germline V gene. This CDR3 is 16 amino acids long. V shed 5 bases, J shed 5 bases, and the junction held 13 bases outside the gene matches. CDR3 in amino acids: CASSLGQASRRTEAFF. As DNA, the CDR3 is TGCGCCAGCAGCTTGGGACAGGCCTCGCGGCGGACTGAAGCTTTCTTT.

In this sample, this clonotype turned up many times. CDR3 nucleotides: TGTGCCAGCAGCCAACCAAAGAGGGGGGGGACAAGTTACAATGAGCAGTTCTTC. It specifies CASSQPKRGGTSYNEQFF. J is TRBJ2-1 and V is TRBV7-9; possible D gene TRBD2, 7 bases. The germline V and J ends were trimmed by 5 bases and 4 bases, with 24 bases remaining between them. Germline lookup yields CDR1 SEHNR and CDR2 FQNEAQ (reference sequence). The CDR3 loop spans 18 amino acids.

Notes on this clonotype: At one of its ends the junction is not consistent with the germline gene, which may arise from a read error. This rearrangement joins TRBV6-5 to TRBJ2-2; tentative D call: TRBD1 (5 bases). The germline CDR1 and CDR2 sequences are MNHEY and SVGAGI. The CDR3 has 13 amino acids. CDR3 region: CASSDSGTGELFF. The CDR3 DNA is TGTGCCAGCAGTGACTCAGGGACCGGGGAGCTGTTTTTT.

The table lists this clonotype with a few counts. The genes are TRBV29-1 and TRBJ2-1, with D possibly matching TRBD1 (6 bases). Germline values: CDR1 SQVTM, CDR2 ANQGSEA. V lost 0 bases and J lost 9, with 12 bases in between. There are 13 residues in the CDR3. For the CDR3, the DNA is TGCAGCGTTGAAGAATTCAGGGGATCTGAGCAGTTCTTC. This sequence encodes CSVEEFRGSEQFF.

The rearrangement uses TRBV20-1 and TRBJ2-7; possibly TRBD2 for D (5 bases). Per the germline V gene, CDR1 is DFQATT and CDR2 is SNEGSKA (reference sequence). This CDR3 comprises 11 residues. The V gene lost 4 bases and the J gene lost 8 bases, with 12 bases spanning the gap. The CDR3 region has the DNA TGCAGTGCTACCGCCCGAGGGAAGCAGTACTTC. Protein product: CSATARGKQYF.

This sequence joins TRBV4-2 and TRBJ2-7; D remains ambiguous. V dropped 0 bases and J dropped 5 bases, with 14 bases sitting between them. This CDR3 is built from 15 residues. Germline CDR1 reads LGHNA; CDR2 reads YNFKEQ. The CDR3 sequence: CASSQEFSLSDEQYF. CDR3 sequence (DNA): TGTGCCAGCAGCCAAGAGTTCTCTCTTAGTGACGAGCAGTACTTC.

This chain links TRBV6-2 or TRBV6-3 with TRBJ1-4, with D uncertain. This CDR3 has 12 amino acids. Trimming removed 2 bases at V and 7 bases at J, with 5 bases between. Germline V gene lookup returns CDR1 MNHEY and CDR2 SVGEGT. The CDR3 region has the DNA TGTGCCAGCAGTTACCTTTGTGAAAAACTGTTTTTT. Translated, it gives CASSYLCEKLFF.